This T cell receptor beta chain was sequenced during a study of blood T cell repertoires in COVID-19. The CDR3 contains 18 residues. V gave up 1 base and J gave up 4 bases; unmatched junction bases: 10. The V gene's germline CDR1 is SGHNT and CDR2 YYREEE (reference sequence). In the original processing: How many nucleated cells were present was estimated from reference gene primer amplification. Clones were read by immunoSEQ multiplex PCR, and TCRdb kept only the in-frame ones, dropping some. Clonal size and the V and J genes are those of that table, whereas D and trimming came from the DNA. There are fewer than 300,000 clones in the sample; 85% occur only once, and 2% to 3% lies in the top ten. For recovered donors of Cohort 3, there were two negative PCRs, clearance, or symptom resolution.

Material: PBMCs or T cells enriched from blood (not recorded which). This clonotype was obtained from a woman aged 45-65 years who had recovered from COVID-19. J is TRBJ2-2 and V is TRBV5-4, with 10 bases aligning to TRBD2. For the CDR3, the DNA is TGTGCCAGCAGCTTGCCAGCGGGAGGGCCCCGTGGCACCGGGGAGCTGTTTTTT. This sequence encodes CASSLPAGGPRGTGELFF.